This TCR beta chain was obtained from a study of blood T cells in healthy people across ages (dated by TCRdb to between 2014 and 2017). About the investigation overall: Template switching captured roughly one uniquely barcoded TCR beta cDNA molecule per two T cells in model experiments. To avoid experimental bias, donors of different ages were distributed randomly across sequencing lanes. Age-related changes in TCR beta repertoire diversity were measured in the study by deep sequencing normalized with unique cDNA molecular identifiers. Four age groups were formed from the donors: young (average approximately 15 years), middle-aged (just under 40), aged (about 62) and long-lived (less than 85). The study analyzed two additional independent replicas of 1 million unique cDNA reads from the same blood draw for two donors, one aged 18 to 29 and one aged 80 or older.

CDR1 DFQATT and CDR2 SNEGSKA were looked up in the germline V gene (reference sequence). The CDR3 numbers 13 residues from cysteine through phenylalanine. Just the 39-base CDR3 DNA is kept, in frame starting at base 1. Trimming removed 6 bases from V and 4 bases from J, leaving 13 bases between the germline ends. Study-wide findings and limitations: Estimates of total diversity based on one million sequenced T cells were regarded as lower bounds and as underestimates. Bulk unsorted PBMC profiling prevented conclusive comparison of naive and antigen-experienced compartments. Donor CMV infection status was unknown, potentially confounding age-related changes in expanded clonotypes. As age increased, observed TCR beta diversity per million T cells dropped in a roughly linear way, and a significant reduction was already evident by age about 40. A strong correlation was found between observed TCR beta diversity and the percentage of naive T cells measured by flow cytometry. Compared with the aged group, the long-lived group had more naive CD4+ T cells, fewer expanded clones and increased TCR diversity, a pattern suggesting age selection.

The library came from 5' RACE. Reads for this sample came from an Illumina HiSeq 2500. A second roughly 6 to 12 cycle PCR used a sample-barcoded 5' primer and a J-beta primer mix. A template-switch 5' adaptor carrying 12 random nucleotides introduced a unique molecular identifier onto each TCR beta cDNA molecule. Each sample yielded at least 2.5 million CDR3-containing paired-end reads. First-strand cDNA was synthesized from all RNA with the Mint cDNA synthesis kit, primed by a TRBC-specific oligonucleotide. After uracil-DNA glycosylase treatment, a first 18-cycle PCR used universal primers M1SS and BC2_uni_R on all cDNA. The original methods were these. For normalization, 1 million high-quality reads were randomly selected from each sample, with every read carrying a distinct molecular identifier. Instead of being binned into consensus sequences, reads that shared molecular identifiers were thrown out. MiTCR, set to a Q25 quality threshold and the strictest error-elimination algorithm, was used for CDR3 identification, clonotype clustering and error correction. A nonparametric unseen species model with Euler transformation was used to estimate lower-bound total TCR beta diversity. TCRdb ran its own pipeline on the public reads, namely fastp trimming at Q25 and MiXCR clone calling, and kept in-frame beta chains. Rows with a matching CDR3 protein are joined into one entry that keeps the most common DNA and genes. None of the V and J calls come from the authors' own analysis; TCRdb made them. The sample records some 710,000 distinct CDR3 sequences, about half of which are singletons. The top ten clones comprise 18% of the sample.

This clonotype was seen a few times. The specificity of this receptor is unknown. The record has no base qualities; no much larger clone is one base away. Donors were 39 systemically healthy Caucasian individuals from Russia aged roughly 6 to 90 years. Approximately 9 milliliters of peripheral blood were collected from each donor into EDTA-treated Vacutainer tubes. Ficoll-Paque density-gradient centrifugation was used to isolate PBMCs, with at least 6.5 million per sample. Trizol reagent was used to extract total RNA from PBMCs, with at least 5.5 micrograms per sample. For every donor, an aliquot of PBMCs went through flow cytometry to measure the percentages of naive CD45RAhigh/CD27high T cells.

The receptor's source is a man at least 80 years old in good health. Here the chain combines TRBV20-1 and TRBJ2-1; TRBD2 is a possible D gene, resting on 5 matching bases. Material for sequencing was blood. This receptor carries the CDR3 CSAPRVGYNEQFF. The DNA is TGCAGTGCGCCGAGGGTGGGATACAATGAGCAGTTCTTC.